This T cell receptor (beta chain) is from a study of beta chain features in type 1 diabetes (dated by TCRdb to 2017 to 2018). Looking at the study overall: No differences in mean age, gender distribution, total cell number or subset yield were found between patients and healthy donors. The study compared the TCRB repertoires of sorted circulating CD4+ T cell subsets in recently diagnosed type 1 diabetes patients with those in matched healthy donors. Regulatory and stem cell-like memory subsets were isolated from only 8 patients and roughly eight healthy donors, whereas naive and central memory subsets came from all 30 or so donors. A total of over 90,000,000 sorted cells were examined across all samples, and a strong correlation was observed between cell number per subset and RNA yield.

As concerns this clone: The specificity of this receptor is unknown. No clone much larger than this one lies a single base away; base qualities are absent.

The entire amount of isolated RNA was reverse transcribed using the High Capacity cDNA Reverse Transcription Kit, so the sequenced TCRB transcripts were expressed ones. Naive, central memory and regulatory T cell samples underwent deep immunoSEQ sequencing, averaging approximately 3.5 million total reads per sample. After sorted cells were lysed in RLT buffer, RNA was extracted with DNase-treated RNeasy Micro or Mini kits, with the choice depending on cell number. To prevent cross-contamination, every cell subset was processed on its own, while patient and healthy donor samples were processed together. TCRB sequences were amplified from cDNA with the immunoSEQ multiplex PCR, producing 87-bp fragments spanning the CDR3 region. Amplicons were sequenced on the Illumina HiSeq platform. The published analysis was carried out like this. Synthetic template baselines were used to correct PCR bias computationally, reads within Hamming distance 2 were collapsed together, and singletons that could not be merged were discarded. Reads were aligned against IMGT so that V, D and J genes, CDR3 length and insertions or deletions at six rearrangement sites could be assigned. Within each subset, clonotype counts were normalized to sorted cell number, and only after that were true diversity and Gini coefficients computed with the tcR R package. The overlap coefficient, calculated on TCRB nucleotide sequences, was used to measure repertoire sharing. As a proxy for the pre-selection repertoire, out-of-frame TCRB sequences from naive cells were analyzed. TCRdb obtained this table from immuneACCESS and retained in-frame rearrangements with V and J assigned. These tables miss some clones; where compared with another copy, unresolved V genes account for less than half of the shortfall, and the remainder is unexplained. V and J calls and clone size come straight from that table; D and trimming were deduced from the DNA. The sample profile shows around 430,000 clones; 25% to 35% of them were found once. 0.065% of the sample is held by the ten biggest clonotypes.

General findings and caveats noted by the study authors: PCR might favor shorter templates, but patient and control samples were amplified and corrected together, so any skew would affect both groups equally. Type 1 diabetes patients showed a moderate but significant shortening of TCRB CDR3 length in all four CD4+ subsets. Because the HLA sub-analyses included only small numbers of individuals, any influence of HLA type on TCRB rearrangement was left unresolved. Because cDNA was sequenced instead of genomic DNA, highly expressing activated cells could be over-represented, though the groups showed no difference in activation or CD3 levels. At VDJ recombination sites, type 1 diabetes patients had fewer insertions and more deleted nucleotides, which implies abnormalities in thymic rearrangement. Naive, central memory and regulatory TCRB repertoires appeared to be more alike among patients than among healthy donors.

CDR1 and CDR2 were assigned from the germline V gene as SGHRS and YFSETQ. V loses 0 bases, J loses 5 bases, and the germline ends lie 19 bases apart. There are 17 amino acids in the CDR3, from cysteine to phenylalanine inclusive. Left in the record is the CDR3 DNA by itself, 51 bases read in frame from the first base. From each donor, a single peripheral blood sample of about 100 mL on average was drawn into heparinised tubes. A BD FACSAria II was used to sort naive, central memory, regulatory and stem cell-like memory CD4+ T cells with a panel that included CD45RO, CCR7, CD25, CD127, CD95 and CD27. Purity was above 95% for every sorted population. PBMCs were separated immediately by Lymphoprep density gradient centrifugation and were stained directly, without being cultured. To minimize batch effects, samples were stained and sorted in pairs, one healthy donor with one patient per experiment.

The sample consisted of naive CD4+ T cells from blood. The cell subset or site tag for this specimen amounts to: true naive CD4+ T cells. The chain is encoded by TRBV5-1 joined to TRBJ2-3; no D gene call is confident. The receptor comes from a man between 18 and 29 years old in good health. The CDR3 reads CASSLVDVLAAGDTQYF. Read as DNA, the sequence is TGCGCCAGCAGCTTGGTGGATGTTTTGGCCGCAGGAGATACGCAGTATTTT.